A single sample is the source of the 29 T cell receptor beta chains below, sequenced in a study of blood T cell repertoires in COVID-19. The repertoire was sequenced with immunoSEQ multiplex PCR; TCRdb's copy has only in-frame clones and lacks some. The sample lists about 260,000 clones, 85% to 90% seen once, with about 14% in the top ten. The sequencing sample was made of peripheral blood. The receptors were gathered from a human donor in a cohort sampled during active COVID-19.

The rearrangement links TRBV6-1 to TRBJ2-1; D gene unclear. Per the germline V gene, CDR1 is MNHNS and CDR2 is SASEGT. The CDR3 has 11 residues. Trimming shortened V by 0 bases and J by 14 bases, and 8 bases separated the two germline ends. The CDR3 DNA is TGTGCCAGCAGTGAAGCCCTAATGGAGTTCTTC. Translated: CASSEALMEFF.

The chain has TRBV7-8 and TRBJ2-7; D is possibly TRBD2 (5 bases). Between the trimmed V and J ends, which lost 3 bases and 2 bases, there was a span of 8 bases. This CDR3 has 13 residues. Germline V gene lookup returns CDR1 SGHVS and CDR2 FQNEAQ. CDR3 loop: CASSFGEPYEQYF. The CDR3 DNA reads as TGTGCCAGCAGCTTCGGGGAACCCTACGAGCAGTACTTC.

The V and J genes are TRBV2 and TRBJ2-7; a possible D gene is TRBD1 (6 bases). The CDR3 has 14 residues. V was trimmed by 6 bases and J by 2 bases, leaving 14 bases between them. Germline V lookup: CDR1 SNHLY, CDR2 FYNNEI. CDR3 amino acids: CASRPSQGPYEQYF. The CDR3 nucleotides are TGTGCCAGCAGGCCTTCACAGGGCCCCTACGAGCAGTACTTC.

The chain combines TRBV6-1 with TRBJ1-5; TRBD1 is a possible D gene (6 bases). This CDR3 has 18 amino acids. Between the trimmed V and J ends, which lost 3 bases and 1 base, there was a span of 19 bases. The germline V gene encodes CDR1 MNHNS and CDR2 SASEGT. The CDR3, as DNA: TGTGCCAGCAGTGATCGGAGGACAGTTCAGTTAAGCAATCAGCCCCAGCATTTT. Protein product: CASSDRRTVQLSNQPQHF.

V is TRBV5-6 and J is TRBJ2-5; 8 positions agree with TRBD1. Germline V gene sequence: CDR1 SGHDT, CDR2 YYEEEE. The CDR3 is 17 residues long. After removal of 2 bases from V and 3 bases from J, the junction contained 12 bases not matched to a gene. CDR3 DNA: TGTGCCAGCAGCTTAATGGTACTTCAGGGGGCTAAAGAGACCCAGTACTTC. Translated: CASSLMVLQGAKETQYF.

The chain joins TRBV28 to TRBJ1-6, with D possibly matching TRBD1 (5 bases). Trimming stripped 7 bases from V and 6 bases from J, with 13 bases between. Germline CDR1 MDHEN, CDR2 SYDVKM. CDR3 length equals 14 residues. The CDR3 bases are TGTGCCAGCATACCTCAGGGATTTAATTCACCCCTCCACTTT. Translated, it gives CASIPQGFNSPLHF. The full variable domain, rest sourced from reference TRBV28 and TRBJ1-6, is DVKVTQSSRYLVKRTGEKVFLECVQDMDHENMFWYRQDPGLGLRLIYFSYDVKMKEKGDIPEGYSVSREKKERFSLILESASTNQTSMYLCASIPQGFNSPLHFGNGTRLTVT.

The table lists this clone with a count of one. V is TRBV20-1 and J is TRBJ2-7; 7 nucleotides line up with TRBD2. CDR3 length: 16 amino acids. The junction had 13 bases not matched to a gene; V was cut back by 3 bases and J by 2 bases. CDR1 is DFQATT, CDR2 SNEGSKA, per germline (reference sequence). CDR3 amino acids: CSASEVGGPRTYEQYF. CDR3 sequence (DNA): TGCAGTGCTAGTGAAGTGGGAGGGCCTAGGACCTACGAGCAGTACTTC.

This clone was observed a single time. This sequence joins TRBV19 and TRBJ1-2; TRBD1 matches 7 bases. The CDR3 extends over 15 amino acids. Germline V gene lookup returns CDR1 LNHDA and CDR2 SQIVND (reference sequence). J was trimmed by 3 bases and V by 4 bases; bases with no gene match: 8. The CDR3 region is CASSTPGTAYYGYTF. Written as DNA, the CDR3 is TGTGCCAGTAGTACACCCGGGACAGCGTACTATGGCTACACCTTC.

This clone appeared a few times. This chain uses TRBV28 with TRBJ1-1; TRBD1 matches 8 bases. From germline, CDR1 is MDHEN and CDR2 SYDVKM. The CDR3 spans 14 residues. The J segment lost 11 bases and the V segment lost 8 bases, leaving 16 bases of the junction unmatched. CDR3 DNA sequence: TGTGCCAGCGGCCTGCAGGGGGCGACTGGTTTGGCTTTCTTT. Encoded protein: CASGLQGATGLAFF.

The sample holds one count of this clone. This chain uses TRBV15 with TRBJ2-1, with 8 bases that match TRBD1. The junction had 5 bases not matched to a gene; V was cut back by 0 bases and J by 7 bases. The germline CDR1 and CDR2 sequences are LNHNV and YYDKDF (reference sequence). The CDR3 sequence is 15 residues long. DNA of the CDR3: TGTGCCACCAGCAGAGAACGGCAGGGGGCTAATGAGCAGTTCTTC. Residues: CATSRERQGANEQFF. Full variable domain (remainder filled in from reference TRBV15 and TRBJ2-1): DAMVIQNPRYQVTQFGKPVTLSCSQTLNHNVMYWYQQKSSQAPKLLFHYYDKDFNNEADTPDNFQSRRPNTSFCFLDIRSPGLGDTAMYLCATSRERQGANEQFFGPGTRLTVL.

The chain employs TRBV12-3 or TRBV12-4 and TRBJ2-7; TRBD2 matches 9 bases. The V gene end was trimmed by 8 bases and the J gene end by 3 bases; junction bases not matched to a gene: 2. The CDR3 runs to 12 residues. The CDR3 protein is CASRGGVYEQYF. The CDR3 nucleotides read TGTGCCAGCCGCGGGGGGGTCTACGAGCAGTACTTC.

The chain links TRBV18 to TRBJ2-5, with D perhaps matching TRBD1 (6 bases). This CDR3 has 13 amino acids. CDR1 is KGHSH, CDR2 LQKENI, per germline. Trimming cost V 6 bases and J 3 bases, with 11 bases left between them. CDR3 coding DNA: TGTGCCAGCTCCGCAGGGGTTGAAGAGACCCAGTACTTC. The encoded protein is CASSAGVEETQYF.

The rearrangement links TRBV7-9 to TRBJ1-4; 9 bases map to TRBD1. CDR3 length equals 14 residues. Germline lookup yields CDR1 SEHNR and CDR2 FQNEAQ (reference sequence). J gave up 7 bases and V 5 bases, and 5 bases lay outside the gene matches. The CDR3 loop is CASSPGTGTEKLFF. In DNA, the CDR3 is TGTGCCAGCAGCCCCGGGACAGGGACTGAAAAACTGTTTTTT.

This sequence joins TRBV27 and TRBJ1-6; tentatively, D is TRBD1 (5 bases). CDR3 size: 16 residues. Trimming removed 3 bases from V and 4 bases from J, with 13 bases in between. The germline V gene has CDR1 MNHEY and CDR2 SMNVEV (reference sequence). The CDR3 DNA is TGTGCCAGCAGTTTGGTGGGGCTTCCTTATAATTCACCCCTCCACTTT. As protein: CASSLVGLPYNSPLHF.

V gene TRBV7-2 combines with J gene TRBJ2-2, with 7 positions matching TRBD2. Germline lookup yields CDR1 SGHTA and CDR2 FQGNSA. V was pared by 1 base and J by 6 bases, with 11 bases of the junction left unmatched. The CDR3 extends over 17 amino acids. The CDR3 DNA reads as TGTGCCAGCAGCTTAGTCCTAGCGGCCGTCTTGCCCGGGGAGCTGTTTTTT. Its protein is CASSLVLAAVLPGELFF.

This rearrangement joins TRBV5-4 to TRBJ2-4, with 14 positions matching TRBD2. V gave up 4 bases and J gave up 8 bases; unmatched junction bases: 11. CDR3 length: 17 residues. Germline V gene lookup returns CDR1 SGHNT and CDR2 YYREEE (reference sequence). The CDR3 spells CASSGGLAGVGGDIQYF. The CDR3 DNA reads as TGTGCCAGCAGCGGGGGACTAGCGGGAGTCGGAGGGGACATTCAGTACTTC.

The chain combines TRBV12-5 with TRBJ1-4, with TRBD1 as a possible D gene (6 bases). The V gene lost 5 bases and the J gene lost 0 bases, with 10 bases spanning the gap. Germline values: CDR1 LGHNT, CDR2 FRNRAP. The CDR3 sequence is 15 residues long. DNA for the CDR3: TGTGCTAGTGGTGCCGGGACAACAACTAATGAAAAACTGTTTTTT. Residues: CASGAGTTTNEKLFF.

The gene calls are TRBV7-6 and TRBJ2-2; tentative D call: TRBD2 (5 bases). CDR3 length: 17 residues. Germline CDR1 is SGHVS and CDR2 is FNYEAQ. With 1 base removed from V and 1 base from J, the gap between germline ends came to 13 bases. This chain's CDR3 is CASSLVQSGGNTGELFF. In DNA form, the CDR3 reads TGTGCCAGCAGCTTAGTACAAAGCGGAGGGAACACCGGGGAGCTGTTTTTT. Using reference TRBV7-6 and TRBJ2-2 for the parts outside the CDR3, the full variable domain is GAGVSQSPRYKVTKRGQDVALRCDPISGHVSLYWYRQALGQGPEFLTYFNYEAQQDKSGLPNDRFSAERPEGSISTLTIQRTEQRDSAMYRCASSLVQSGGNTGELFFGEGSRLTVL.

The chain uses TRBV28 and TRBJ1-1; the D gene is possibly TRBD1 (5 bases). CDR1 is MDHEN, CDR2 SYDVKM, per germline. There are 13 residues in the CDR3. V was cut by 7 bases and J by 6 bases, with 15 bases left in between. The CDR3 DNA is TGTGCCAGCACAGGTGGGGCGCGCGCTGAAGCTTTCTTT. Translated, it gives CASTGGARAEAFF. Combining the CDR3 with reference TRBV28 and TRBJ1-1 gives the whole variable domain DVKVTQSSRYLVKRTGEKVFLECVQDMDHENMFWYRQDPGLGLRLIYFSYDVKMKEKGDIPEGYSVSREKKERFSLILESASTNQTSMYLCASTGGARAEAFFGQGTRLTVV.

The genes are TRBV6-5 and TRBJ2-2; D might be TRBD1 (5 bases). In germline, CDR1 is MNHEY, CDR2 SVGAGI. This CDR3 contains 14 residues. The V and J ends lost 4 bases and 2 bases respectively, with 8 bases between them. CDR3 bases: TGTGCCAGCAGTTCCGACAGAAACACCGGGGAGCTGTTTTTT. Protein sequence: CASSSDRNTGELFF.

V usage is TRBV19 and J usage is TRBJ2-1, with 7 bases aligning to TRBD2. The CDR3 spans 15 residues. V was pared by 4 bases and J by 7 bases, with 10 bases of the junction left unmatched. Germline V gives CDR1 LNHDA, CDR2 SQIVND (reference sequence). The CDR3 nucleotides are TGTGCCAGTAGTACCACCGGGGGGTTGGCTAATGAGCAGTTCTTC. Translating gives CASSTTGGLANEQFF.

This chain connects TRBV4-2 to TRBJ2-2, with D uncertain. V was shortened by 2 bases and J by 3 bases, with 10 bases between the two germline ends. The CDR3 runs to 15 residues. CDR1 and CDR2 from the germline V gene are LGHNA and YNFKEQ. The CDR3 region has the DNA TGTGCCAGCAGCCAACAAGCAGGTGACACCGGGGAGCTGTTTTTT. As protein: CASSQQAGDTGELFF.

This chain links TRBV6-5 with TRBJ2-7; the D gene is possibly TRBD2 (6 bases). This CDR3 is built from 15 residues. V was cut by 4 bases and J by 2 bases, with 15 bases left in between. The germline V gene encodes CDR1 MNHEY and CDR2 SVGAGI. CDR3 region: CASSSHTGTPYEQYF. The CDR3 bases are TGTGCCAGCAGTTCCCACACCGGGACTCCCTACGAGCAGTACTTC.

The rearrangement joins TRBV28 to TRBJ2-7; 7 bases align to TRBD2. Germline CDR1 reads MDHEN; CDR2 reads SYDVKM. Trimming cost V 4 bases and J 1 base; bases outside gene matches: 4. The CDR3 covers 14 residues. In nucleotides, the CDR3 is TGTGCCAGCAGTTCCGGGAGGAGTTCCTACGAGCAGTACTTC. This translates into CASSSGRSSYEQYF.

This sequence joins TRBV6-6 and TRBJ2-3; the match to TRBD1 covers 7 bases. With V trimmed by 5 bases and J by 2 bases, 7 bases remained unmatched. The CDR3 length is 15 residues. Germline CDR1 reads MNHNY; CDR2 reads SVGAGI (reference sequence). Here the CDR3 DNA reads TGTGCCAGCAGTCCTAGACAGGGCTCCACAGATACGCAGTATTTT. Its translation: CASSPRQGSTDTQYF.

DNA for the CDR3: TGTGCCAGCAGCGCCTATAGCGGGACGTACCAAGAGACCCAGTACTTC. Its translation is CASSAYSGTYQETQYF. V and J are TRBV9 and TRBJ2-5; 8 bases align to TRBD2. The CDR3 totals 16 residues. The germline V gene encodes CDR1 SGDLS and CDR2 YYNGEE. The V and J ends lost 3 bases and 0 bases, in that order; junction bases with no gene match: 7.

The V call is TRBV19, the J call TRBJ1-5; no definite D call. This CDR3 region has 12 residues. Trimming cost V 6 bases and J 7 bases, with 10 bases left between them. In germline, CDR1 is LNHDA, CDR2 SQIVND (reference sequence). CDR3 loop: CASREGGQPQHF. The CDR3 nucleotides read TGTGCCAGTAGGGAGGGAGGCCAGCCCCAGCATTTT.

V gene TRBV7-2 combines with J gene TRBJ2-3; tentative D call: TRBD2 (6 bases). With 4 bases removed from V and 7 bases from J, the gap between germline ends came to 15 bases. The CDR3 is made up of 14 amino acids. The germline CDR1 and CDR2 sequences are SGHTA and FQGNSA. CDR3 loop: CASSSSLGGNTQYF. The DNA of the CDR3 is TGTGCCAGCAGCTCCTCCCTTGGCGGGAATACGCAGTATTTT.

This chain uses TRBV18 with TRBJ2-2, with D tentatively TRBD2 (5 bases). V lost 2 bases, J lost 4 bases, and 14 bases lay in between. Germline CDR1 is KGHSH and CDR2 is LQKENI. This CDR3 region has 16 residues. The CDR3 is CASSPEGGLSTGELFF. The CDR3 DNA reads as TGTGCCAGCTCACCAGAGGGTGGCCTCTCCACCGGGGAGCTGTTTTTT.